This T cell receptor (beta chain) was identified during a study of T cell repertoires in cytomegalovirus infection. Each CDR3 protein gets one entry after TCRdb re-called the reads with MiXCR. The data contain fewer than 300,000 distinct CDR3 sequences, about 25% of them singletons. The CDR3 contains 12 residues. V dropped 4 bases and J dropped 3 bases, with 7 bases sitting between them. The germline gives CDR1 SGHAT, CDR2 FQNNGV. The table lists this clonotype with a few counts. The chain recombines TRBV11-2 with TRBJ2-7; D unclear. The receptor was derived from a human donor in good health (CMV status not recorded). Some clones in this sample may be carry-over from other donors' samples. Material for sequencing was PBMCs. The chain's CDR3 is CASSSNSYEQYF. The CDR3 coding sequence is TGTGCCAGCAGCTCCAACAGCTACGAGCAGTACTTC.